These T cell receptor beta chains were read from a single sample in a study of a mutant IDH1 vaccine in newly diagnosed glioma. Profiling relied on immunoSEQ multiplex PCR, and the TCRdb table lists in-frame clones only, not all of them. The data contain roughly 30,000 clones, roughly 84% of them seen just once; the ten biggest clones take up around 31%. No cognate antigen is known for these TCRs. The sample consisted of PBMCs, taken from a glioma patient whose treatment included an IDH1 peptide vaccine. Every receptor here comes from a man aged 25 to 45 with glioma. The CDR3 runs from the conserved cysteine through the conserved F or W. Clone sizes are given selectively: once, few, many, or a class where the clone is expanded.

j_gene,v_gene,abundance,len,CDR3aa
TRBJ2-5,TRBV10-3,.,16,CAISEGSGGGQETQYF
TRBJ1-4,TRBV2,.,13,CASSDGQSEKLFF
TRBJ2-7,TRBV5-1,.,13,CASTWGTEDEQYF
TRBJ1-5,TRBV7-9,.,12,CASSRGDQPQHF
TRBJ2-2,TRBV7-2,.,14,CASSSNTNTGELFF
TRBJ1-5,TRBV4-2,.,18,CASSQDRQGPGSNQPQHF
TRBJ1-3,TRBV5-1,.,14,CASSLGQDGNTIYF
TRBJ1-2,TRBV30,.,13,CAWSLENLYGYTF
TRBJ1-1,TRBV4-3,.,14,CASSQDPQGFEAFF
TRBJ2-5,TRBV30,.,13,CAWIQQGQRISYF
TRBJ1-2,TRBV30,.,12,CAWDSNNYGYTF
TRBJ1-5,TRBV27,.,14,CASSYGHSNQPQHF
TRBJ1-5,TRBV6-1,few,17,CASSGHLQGNSNQPQHF
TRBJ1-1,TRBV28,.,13,CASSFPTGGSAFF
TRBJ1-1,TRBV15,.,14,CATSRGFDRDEAFF
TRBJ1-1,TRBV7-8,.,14,CASRPGHQNTEAFF
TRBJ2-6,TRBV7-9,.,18,CASSKPGQGPSGANVLTF
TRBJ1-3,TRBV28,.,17,CASSFWSRGDVGNTIYF
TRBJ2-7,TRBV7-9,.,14,CASSPLGDFDEQYF
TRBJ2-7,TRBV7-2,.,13,CASSTAGQGEQYF
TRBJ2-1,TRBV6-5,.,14,CASSYSRGPDEQFF
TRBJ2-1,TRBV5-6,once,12,CASSLFQNEQFF
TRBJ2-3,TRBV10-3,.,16,CAISDLSDGFTDTQYF